A selection of T cell receptor beta chains follows, all from one sample in a study of T cells after yellow fever vaccination. TCRdb independently ran MiXCR on the 5' RACE reads; one entry per CDR3 protein. The sample lists a few hundred thousand distinct CDR3 sequences; approximately 10% were seen once. The source material was CD4+ T cells sorted from PBMCs, sampled 5 days after the yellow fever booster vaccination. The source of these receptors is a man aged 18 to 30 who received the YFV17D yellow fever vaccine. The CDR3 runs from the conserved cysteine through the conserved F or W. A D gene is named only where the DNA matches it firmly. Clone size is not always given. Where it is, it says once, few, many or a class for expanded clones.

v_gene,j_gene,d_gene,abundance,CDR3aa,CDR3nt
TRBV6-1,TRBJ1-3,TRBD1,NA,CASSERTGPSGNTIYF,TGTGCCAGCAGTGAAAGGACAGGGCCCTCTGGAAACACCATATATTTT
TRBV7-2,TRBJ2-7,NA,NA,CASSLDPGYEQYF,TGTGCCAGCAGCTTAGATCCCGGCTACGAGCAGTACTTC
TRBV6-1,TRBJ1-1,TRBD1,NA,CASGRTGRPEAFF,TGTGCCAGCGGTCGGACAGGGCGCCCTGAAGCTTTCTTT
TRBV29-1,TRBJ1-2,NA,few,CSVEGSADYNYGYTF,TGCAGCGTTGAAGGGTCGGCTGACTATAACTATGGCTACACCTTC
TRBV5-6,TRBJ2-3,NA,few,CASSLAGPGEADTQYF,TGTGCCAGCAGCTTGGCGGGACCCGGGGAGGCAGATACGCAGTATTTT
TRBV9,TRBJ2-2,NA,NA,CASSVDSSPNTGELFF,TGTGCCAGCAGCGTAGACTCTAGTCCGAACACCGGGGAGCTGTTTTTT
TRBV18,TRBJ1-5,TRBD1,NA,CASSPSPGTGILQPQHF,TGTGCCAGCTCACCATCCCCCGGGACAGGGATTCTCCAGCCCCAGCATTTT
TRBV5-1,TRBJ1-1,TRBD1,few,CASGVVYTGVTEAFF,TGCGCCAGCGGGGTAGTTTATACAGGGGTCACTGAAGCTTTCTTT
TRBV6-2/TRBV6-3,TRBJ2-7,NA,few,CASSYRLSSLNYEQYF,TGTGCCAGCAGTTATAGGCTCTCGAGCCTGAACTACGAGCAGTACTTC
TRBV10-2,TRBJ2-1,TRBD2,NA,CASKVGGGAMGDEQFF,TGCGCCAGCAAGGTGGGCGGGGGGGCTATGGGCGATGAGCAGTTCTTC
TRBV15,TRBJ1-5,NA,many,CATSGTGSRQPQHF,TGTGCCACCAGCGGTACAGGGTCACGGCAGCCCCAGCATTTT
TRBV4-1,TRBJ2-3,NA,NA,CASSQGQRATDTQYF,TGCGCCAGCAGCCAAGGACAGAGAGCCACAGATACGCAGTATTTT
TRBV12-3/TRBV12-4,TRBJ1-1,NA,few,CASSFARNTEAFF,TGTGCCAGCAGTTTTGCCCGGAACACTGAAGCTTTCTTT
TRBV18,TRBJ1-3,TRBD1,few,CASSPTTGAAGNTIYF,TGTGCCAGCTCACCTACGACAGGGGCGGCCGGAAACACCATATATTTT
TRBV12-3/TRBV12-4,TRBJ2-5,TRBD1,few,CASSGTGGGLETQYF,TGTGCCAGCAGTGGGACAGGGGGCGGTTTAGAGACCCAGTACTTC
TRBV29-1,TRBJ2-1,NA,few,CSVVRQQNEQFF,TGCAGCGTTGTTCGGCAGCAAAATGAGCAGTTCTTC
TRBV4-3,TRBJ1-4,NA,NA,CASSQERLRRGPWEKLFF,TGCGCCAGCAGCCAAGAGAGGTTGCGGCGGGGCCCTTGGGAAAAACTGTTTTTT
TRBV6-5,TRBJ2-3,NA,few,CASRSAGAGTDTQYF,TGTGCCAGCAGGTCCGCGGGGGCGGGCACAGATACGCAGTATTTT
TRBV29-1,TRBJ2-1,TRBD1,few,CSVAGGTGHNEQFF,TGCAGCGTTGCAGGGGGGACAGGGCACAATGAGCAGTTCTTC
TRBV9,TRBJ2-4,NA,many,CASSNRDTGNIQYF,TGTGCCAGCAGCAACCGGGATACCGGTAACATTCAGTACTTC
TRBV7-2,TRBJ1-1,NA,once,CASSLFEGNTEAFF,TGTGCCAGCAGCTTATTCGAGGGAAACACTGAAGCTTTCTTT
TRBV20-1,TRBJ1-1,TRBD1,few,CSASPPGQGREAFF,TGCAGTGCTAGTCCCCCGGGACAGGGCCGGGAAGCTTTCTTT
TRBV18,TRBJ1-2,TRBD1,NA,CASSRDREWGYTF,TGTGCCAGCTCGCGTGACAGGGAGTGGGGCTACACCTTC
TRBV6-5,TRBJ1-2,NA,NA,CASSHDAPYGYTF,TGTGCCAGCAGTCATGACGCACCGTATGGCTACACCTTC
TRBV5-6,TRBJ1-1,NA,many,CASPGTGNTEAFF,TGTGCCAGCCCTGGGACGGGGAACACTGAAGCTTTCTTT
TRBV7-2,TRBJ2-2,NA,few,CASSSGTLTGELFF,TGTGCCAGCAGCTCGGGGACTCTCACCGGGGAGCTGTTTTTT
TRBV20-1,TRBJ2-3,TRBD2,few,CSASGGDPGTDTQYF,TGCAGTGCCTCCGGGGGGGATCCGGGCACAGATACGCAGTATTTT
TRBV20-1,TRBJ2-5,NA,NA,CSARRDGRETQYF,TGCAGTGCTCGACGGGACGGTCGAGAGACCCAGTACTTC
TRBV5-6,TRBJ1-1,NA,NA,CASRRTGLNTEAFF,TGTGCCAGCAGACGTACGGGGCTGAACACTGAAGCTTTCTTT
TRBV4-3,TRBJ2-3,NA,many,CASSQDWDGGGTDTQYF,TGCGCCAGCAGCCAAGATTGGGACGGCGGAGGCACAGATACGCAGTATTTT
TRBV5-1,TRBJ2-5,TRBD2,NA,CASSLGTSGGTLQETQYF,TGCGCCAGCAGCCTCGGGACTAGCGGGGGGACCCTTCAAGAGACCCAGTACTTC
TRBV12-3/TRBV12-4,TRBJ1-5,NA,NA,CASSFWGEGYNQPQHF,TGTGCCAGCAGTTTTTGGGGAGAGGGGTATAATCAGCCCCAGCATTTT
TRBV18,TRBJ1-4,NA,NA,CASRTGTEGNEKLFF,TGTGCCAGCCGAACTGGGACGGAGGGTAATGAAAAACTGTTTTTT
TRBV6-5,TRBJ1-6,NA,NA,CASRSLSGYNSPLHF,TGTGCCAGCAGATCGCTCAGTGGTTATAATTCACCCCTCCACTTT
TRBV18,TRBJ2-2,TRBD1,few,CASLTSGQGTEGELFF,TGTGCCAGCCTCACCAGTGGACAGGGGACCGAAGGGGAGCTGTTTTTT
TRBV7-3,TRBJ2-2,NA,few,CASSPGQFSGELFF,TGTGCCAGCAGCCCGGGGCAATTCTCCGGGGAGCTGTTTTTT
TRBV28,TRBJ2-5,TRBD1,NA,CASLAPTGGGETQYF,TGTGCCAGCCTAGCACCAACAGGGGGCGGAGAGACCCAGTACTTC
TRBV7-9,TRBJ2-5,TRBD2,few,CAAGGGAEETQYF,TGTGCAGCCGGGGGGGGGGCCGAAGAGACCCAGTACTTC
TRBV7-2,TRBJ2-7,NA,NA,CASSLGRVYEQYF,TGTGCCAGCAGCTTGGGACGGGTCTACGAGCAGTACTTC
TRBV5-4,TRBJ2-7,NA,many,CASSLADEGGEQYF,TGTGCCAGCAGCTTGGCCGACGAGGGCGGCGAGCAGTACTTC
TRBV5-1,TRBJ2-3,NA,few,CASRPPGRGAGDTQYF,TGCGCCAGCAGACCCCCGGGAAGGGGCGCTGGAGATACGCAGTATTTT
TRBV12-3/TRBV12-4,TRBJ2-3,TRBD2,many,CASSLRLAGVTDTQYF,TGTGCCAGCAGTTTAAGGCTAGCGGGGGTCACAGATACGCAGTATTTT
TRBV5-1,TRBJ2-3,TRBD1,many,CASRGTGGADTQYF,TGCGCCAGCAGAGGGACAGGGGGCGCAGATACGCAGTATTTT
TRBV5-1,TRBJ2-5,NA,many,CASSLAGGSFIETQYF,TGCGCCAGCAGCTTGGCCGGTGGTAGTTTTATTGAGACCCAGTACTTC
TRBV7-2,TRBJ2-1,NA,few,CASSSGPDSYNEQFF,TGTGCCAGCAGCTCTGGGCCAGACTCCTACAATGAGCAGTTCTTC
TRBV5-4,TRBJ2-5,TRBD2,NA,CASNSGGDETQYF,TGTGCCAGCAACAGCGGGGGGGACGAGACCCAGTACTTC
TRBV20-1,TRBJ2-4,NA,NA,CSARGASRGKNIQYF,TGCAGTGCTAGAGGAGCGTCTAGGGGCAAAAACATTCAGTACTTC
TRBV24-1,TRBJ2-1,TRBD2,few,CATSDLRKDLVSPGGQFF,TGTGCCACCAGTGATTTACGGAAGGACCTAGTCTCCCCGGGGGGGCAGTTCTTC
TRBV5-1,TRBJ1-4,NA,many,CASSLSATNEKLFF,TGCGCCAGCAGCTTGTCGGCAACTAATGAAAAACTGTTTTTT
TRBV4-1,TRBJ2-5,NA,many,CASSPPGHQETQYF,TGCGCCAGCAGCCCCCCGGGGCATCAAGAGACCCAGTACTTC
TRBV5-4,TRBJ2-7,TRBD2,many,CASSLTSGEQYF,TGTGCCAGCAGCTTGACTAGCGGCGAGCAGTACTTC